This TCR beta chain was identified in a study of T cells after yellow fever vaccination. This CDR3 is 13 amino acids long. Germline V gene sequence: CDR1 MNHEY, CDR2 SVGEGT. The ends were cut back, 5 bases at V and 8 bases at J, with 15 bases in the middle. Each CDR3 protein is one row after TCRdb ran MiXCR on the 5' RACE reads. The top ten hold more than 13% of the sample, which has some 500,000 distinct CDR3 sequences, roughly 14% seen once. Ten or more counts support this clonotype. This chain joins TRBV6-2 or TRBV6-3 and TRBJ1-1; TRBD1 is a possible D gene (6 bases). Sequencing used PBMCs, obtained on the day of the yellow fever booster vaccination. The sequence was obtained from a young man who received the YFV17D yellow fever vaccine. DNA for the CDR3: TGTGCCAGCAGTCCTTCAGGACAGAGAGAAGCTTTCTTT. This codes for CASSPSGQREAFF.